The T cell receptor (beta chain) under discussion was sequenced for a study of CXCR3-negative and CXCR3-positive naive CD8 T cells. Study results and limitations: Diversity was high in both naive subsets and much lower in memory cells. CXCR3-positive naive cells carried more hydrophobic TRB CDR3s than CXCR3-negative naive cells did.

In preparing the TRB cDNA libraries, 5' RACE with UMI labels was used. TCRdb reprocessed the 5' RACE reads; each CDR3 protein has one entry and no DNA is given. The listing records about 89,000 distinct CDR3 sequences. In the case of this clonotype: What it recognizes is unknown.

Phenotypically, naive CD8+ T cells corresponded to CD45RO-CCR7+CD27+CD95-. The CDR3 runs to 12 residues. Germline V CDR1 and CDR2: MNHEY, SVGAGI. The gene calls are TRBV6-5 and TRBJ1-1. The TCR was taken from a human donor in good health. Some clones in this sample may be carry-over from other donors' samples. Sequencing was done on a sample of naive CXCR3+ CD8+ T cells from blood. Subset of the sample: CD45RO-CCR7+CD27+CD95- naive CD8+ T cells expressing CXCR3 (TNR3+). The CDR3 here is CASSQTHTEAFF.